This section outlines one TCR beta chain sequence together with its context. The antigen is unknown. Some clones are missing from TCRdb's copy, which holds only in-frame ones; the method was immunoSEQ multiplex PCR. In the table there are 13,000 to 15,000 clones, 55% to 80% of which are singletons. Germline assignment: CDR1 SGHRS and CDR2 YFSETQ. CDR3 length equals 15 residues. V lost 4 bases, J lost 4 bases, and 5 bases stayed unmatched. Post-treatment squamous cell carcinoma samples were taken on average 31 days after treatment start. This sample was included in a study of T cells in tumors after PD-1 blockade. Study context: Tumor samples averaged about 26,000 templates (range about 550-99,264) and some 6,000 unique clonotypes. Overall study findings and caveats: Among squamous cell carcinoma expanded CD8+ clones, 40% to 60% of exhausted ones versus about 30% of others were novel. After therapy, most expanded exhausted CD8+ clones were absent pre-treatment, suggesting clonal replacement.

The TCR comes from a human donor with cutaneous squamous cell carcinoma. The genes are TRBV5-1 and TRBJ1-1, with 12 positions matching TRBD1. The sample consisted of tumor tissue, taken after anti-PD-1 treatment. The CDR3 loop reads CASSQGQGASTEAFF. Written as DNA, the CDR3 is TGCGCCAGCAGCCAGGGACAGGGGGCGTCCACTGAAGCTTTCTTT.